This entry concerns a single T cell receptor (beta chain). Authors' processing steps: Amplification of reference gene primers was used by the study to estimate nucleated cell counts. This table comes from immunoSEQ multiplex PCR, and its TCRdb copy is limited to in-frame clones, with some not included. The DNA gave D and trimming, while V, J and clone size come from that table. The sample contains about 170,000 clones, over 70% of which appear only once. The junction had 6 bases not matched to a gene; V was cut back by 4 bases and J by 8 bases. Germline CDR1 is SGHRS and CDR2 is YFSETQ. CDR3 length: 16 amino acids. The data stem from a study of blood T cell repertoires in COVID-19. Study details: Samples taken during acute and convalescent COVID-19 were collected in the United States, Italy and Spain. T cells, B-cell-depleted T cells, or PBMCs supplied cDNA or gDNA.

The genes are TRBV5-1 and TRBJ2-1; 16 bases line up with TRBD2. Material: peripheral blood. This TCR derives from a man between 70 and 80 years old with acute or convalescent COVID-19. The CDR3, as DNA: TGCGCCAGCAGCACCGGGACTAGCGGGGGGGCCTATGAGCAGTTCTTC. Translating gives CASSTGTSGGAYEQFF.